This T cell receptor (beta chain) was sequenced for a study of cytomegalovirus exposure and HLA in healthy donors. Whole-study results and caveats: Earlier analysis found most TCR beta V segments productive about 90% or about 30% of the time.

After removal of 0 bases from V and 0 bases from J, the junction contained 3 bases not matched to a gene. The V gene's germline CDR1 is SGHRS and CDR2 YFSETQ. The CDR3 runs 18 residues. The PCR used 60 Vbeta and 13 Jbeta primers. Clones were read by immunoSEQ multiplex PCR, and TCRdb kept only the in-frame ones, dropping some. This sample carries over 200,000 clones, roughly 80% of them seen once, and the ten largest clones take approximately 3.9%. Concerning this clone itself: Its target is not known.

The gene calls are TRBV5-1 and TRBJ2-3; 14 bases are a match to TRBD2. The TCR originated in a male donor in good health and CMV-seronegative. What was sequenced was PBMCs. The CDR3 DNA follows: TGCGCCAGCAGCTTGGGACTAGCGGGAGGGCCGAGCACAGATACGCAGTATTTT. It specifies CASSLGLAGGPSTDTQYF.